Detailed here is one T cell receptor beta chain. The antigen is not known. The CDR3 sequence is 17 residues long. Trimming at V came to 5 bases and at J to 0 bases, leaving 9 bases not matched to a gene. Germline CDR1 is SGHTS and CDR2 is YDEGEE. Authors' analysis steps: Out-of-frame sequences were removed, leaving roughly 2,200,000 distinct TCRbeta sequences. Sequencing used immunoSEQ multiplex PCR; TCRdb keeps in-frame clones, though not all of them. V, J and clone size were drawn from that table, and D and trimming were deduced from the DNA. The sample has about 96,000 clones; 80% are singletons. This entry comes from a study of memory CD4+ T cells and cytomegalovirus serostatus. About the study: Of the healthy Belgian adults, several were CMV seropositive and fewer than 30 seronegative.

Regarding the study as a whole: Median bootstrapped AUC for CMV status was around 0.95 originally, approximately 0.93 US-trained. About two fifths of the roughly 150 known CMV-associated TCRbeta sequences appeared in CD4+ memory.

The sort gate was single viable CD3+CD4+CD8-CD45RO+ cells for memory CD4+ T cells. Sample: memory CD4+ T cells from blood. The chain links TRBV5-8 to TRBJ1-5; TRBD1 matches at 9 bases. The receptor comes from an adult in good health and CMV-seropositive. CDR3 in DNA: TGTGCCAGCAGGTCTGGACAGGGGCCGATTAGCAATCAGCCCCAGCATTTT. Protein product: CASRSGQGPISNQPQHF. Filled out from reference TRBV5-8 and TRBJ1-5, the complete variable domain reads EAGVTQSPTHLIKTRGQQATLRCSPISGHTSVYWYQQALGLGLQFLLWYDEGEERNRGNFPPRFSGRQFPNYSSELNVNALELEDSALYLCASRSGQGPISNQPQHFGDGTRLSIL.